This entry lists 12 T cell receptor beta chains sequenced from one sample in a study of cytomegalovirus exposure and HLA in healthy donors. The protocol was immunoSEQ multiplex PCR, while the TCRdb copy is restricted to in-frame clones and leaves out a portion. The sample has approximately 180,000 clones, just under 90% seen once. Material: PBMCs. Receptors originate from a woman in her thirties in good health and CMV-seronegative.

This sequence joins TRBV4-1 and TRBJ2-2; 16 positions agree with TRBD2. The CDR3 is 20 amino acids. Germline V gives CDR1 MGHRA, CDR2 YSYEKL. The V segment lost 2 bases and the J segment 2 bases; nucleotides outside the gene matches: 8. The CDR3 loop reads CASSQPMGLAGGPNTGELFF. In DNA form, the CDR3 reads TGCGCCAGCAGCCAACCCATGGGACTAGCGGGGGGGCCCAACACCGGGGAGCTGTTTTTT.

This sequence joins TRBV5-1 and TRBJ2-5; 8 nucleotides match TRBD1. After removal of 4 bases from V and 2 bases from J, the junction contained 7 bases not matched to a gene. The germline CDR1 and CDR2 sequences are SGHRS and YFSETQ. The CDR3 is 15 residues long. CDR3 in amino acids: CASSKAGQEQETQYF. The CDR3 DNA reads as TGCGCCAGCAGCAAGGCGGGACAGGAGCAAGAGACCCAGTACTTC.

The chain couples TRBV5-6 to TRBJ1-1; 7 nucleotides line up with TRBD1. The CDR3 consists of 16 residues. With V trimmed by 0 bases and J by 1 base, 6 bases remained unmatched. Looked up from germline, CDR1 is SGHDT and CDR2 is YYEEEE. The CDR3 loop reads CASSLVGGPKNTEAFF. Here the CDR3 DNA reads TGTGCCAGCAGCTTGGTAGGGGGCCCAAAGAACACTGAAGCTTTCTTT.

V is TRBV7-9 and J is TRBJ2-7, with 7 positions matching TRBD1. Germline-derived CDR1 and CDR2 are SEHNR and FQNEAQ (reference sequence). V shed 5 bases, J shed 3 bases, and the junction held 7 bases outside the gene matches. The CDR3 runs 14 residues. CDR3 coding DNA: TGTGCCAGCAGCCCCGGGACAGCATACTACGAGCAGTACTTC. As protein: CASSPGTAYYEQYF.

The CDR3 DNA follows: TGTGCCAGCAGCCCCGAGCGGGGGGGGCAAGAGACCCAGTACTTC. It specifies CASSPERGGQETQYF. This rearrangement joins TRBV4-2 to TRBJ2-5, with TRBD2 identical over 10 bases. V shed 4 bases, J shed 2 bases, and the junction held 4 bases outside the gene matches. The CDR3 extends over 15 amino acids. Germline assignment: CDR1 LGHNA and CDR2 YNFKEQ.

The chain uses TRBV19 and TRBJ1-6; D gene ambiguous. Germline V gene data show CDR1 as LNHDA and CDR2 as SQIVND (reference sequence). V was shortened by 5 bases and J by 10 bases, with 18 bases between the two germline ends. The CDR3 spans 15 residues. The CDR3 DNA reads TGTGCCAGTAGTCGCACGCCCGACATACGATCACCCCTCCACTTT. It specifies CASSRTPDIRSPLHF. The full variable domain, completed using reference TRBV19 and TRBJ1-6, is DGGITQSPKYLFRKEGQNVTLSCEQNLNHDAMYWYRQDPGQGLRLIYYSQIVNDFQKGDIAEGYSVSREKKESFPLTVTSAQKNPTAFYLCASSRTPDIRSPLHFGNGTRLTVT.

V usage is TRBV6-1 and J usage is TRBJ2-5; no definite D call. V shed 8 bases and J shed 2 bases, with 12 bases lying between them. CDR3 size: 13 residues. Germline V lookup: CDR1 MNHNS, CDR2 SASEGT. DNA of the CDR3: TGTGCCAGCGGCCCCCCCGTACAAGAGACCCAGTACTTC. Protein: CASGPPVQETQYF.

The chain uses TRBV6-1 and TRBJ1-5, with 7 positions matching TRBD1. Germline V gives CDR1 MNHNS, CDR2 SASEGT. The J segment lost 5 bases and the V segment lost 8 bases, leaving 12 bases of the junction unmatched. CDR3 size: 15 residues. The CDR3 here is CASGFRQGTYQPQHF. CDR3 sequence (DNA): TGTGCCAGCGGGTTTCGACAGGGCACTTATCAGCCCCAGCATTTT.

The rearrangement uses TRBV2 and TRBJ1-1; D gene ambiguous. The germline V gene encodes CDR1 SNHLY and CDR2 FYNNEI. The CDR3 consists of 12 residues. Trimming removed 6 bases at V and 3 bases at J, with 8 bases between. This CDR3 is CASSLFDTEAFF. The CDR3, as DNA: TGTGCCAGCAGCCTCTTCGACACTGAAGCTTTCTTT.

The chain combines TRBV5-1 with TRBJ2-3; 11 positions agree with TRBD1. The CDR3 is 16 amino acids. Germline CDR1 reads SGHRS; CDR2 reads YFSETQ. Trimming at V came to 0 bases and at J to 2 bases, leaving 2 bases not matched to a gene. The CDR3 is CASSLEGQGATDTQYF. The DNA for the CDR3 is TGCGCCAGCAGCTTGGAAGGACAGGGGGCCACAGATACGCAGTATTTT.

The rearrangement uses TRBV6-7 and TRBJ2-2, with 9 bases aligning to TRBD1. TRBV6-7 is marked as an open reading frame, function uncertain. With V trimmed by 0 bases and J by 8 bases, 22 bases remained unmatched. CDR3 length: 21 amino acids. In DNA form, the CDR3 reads TGTGCCAGCAGTTACTCCCCGGGACAGGGACCTTCGACTAGCCCCGCTGGGGAGCTGTTTTTT. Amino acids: CASSYSPGQGPSTSPAGELFF.

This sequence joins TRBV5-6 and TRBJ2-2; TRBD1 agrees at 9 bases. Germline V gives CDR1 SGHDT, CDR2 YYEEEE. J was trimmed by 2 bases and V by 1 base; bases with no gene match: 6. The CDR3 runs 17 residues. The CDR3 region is CASSLFPGQGNTGELFF. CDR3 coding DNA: TGTGCCAGCAGCTTGTTCCCGGGACAGGGAAACACCGGGGAGCTGTTTTTT.